This TCR beta chain was recovered during a study of control samples from healthy donors and cancer patients. The ends were cut back, 0 bases at V and 7 bases at J, with 18 bases in the middle. The CDR3 is 16 amino acids. Germline V gene lookup returns CDR1 LGHDT and CDR2 YNNKEL (reference sequence). Assay used: immunoSEQ multiplex PCR; TCRdb lists only in-frame clones, some missing. The sample consists of more than 75,000 clones, around 80% of them appearing once. The receptor was isolated from a woman in her twenties or thirties in good health. The sample comprised blood. The rearrangement joins TRBV3-1 (or the pseudogene TRBV3-2) to TRBJ1-2; D call uncertain. The CDR3 protein is CASSQEERASGAGYTF. The CDR3 nucleotides read TGTGCCAGCAGCCAAGAGGAGAGGGCCTCCGGCGCTGGCTACACCTTC.